This T cell receptor (beta chain) was sequenced in a study of blood T cell repertoires in COVID-19. Using immunoSEQ multiplex PCR, the repertoire was profiled, and TCRdb retains in-frame clones only, with some absent. The sample has about 200,000 clones, about 84% seen once. Trimming took off 6 bases at V and 2 bases at J, with 16 bases between the two ends. This CDR3 region has 15 residues. Germline V CDR1 and CDR2: LNHDA, SQIVND (reference sequence). Recruits, aged about 18 to 90 years, lived in 20 to 30 US areas. The sequence came from a man aged 35-49 years with acute COVID-19. The V call is TRBV19, the J call TRBJ1-2; D call uncertain. Material for sequencing was PBMCs or T cells enriched from blood (not recorded which). The CDR3 region has the DNA TGTGCCAGTAGCCCCCAGGCAGATGGAAACTATGGCTACACCTTC. Protein sequence: CASSPQADGNYGYTF.